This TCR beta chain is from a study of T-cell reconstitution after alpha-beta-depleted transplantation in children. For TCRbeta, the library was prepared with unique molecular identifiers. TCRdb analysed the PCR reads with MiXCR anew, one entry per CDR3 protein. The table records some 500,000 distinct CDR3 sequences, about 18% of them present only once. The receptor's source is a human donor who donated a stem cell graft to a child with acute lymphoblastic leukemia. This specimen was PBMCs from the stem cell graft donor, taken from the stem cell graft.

CDR3 residues: CATSDSRGPRQETQYF. The CDR3 region has the DNA TGTGCCACCAGTGACTCGAGAGGGCCGCGCCAAGAGACCCAGTACTTC. The chain has TRBV24-1 and TRBJ2-5, with D possibly TRBD2 on 5 matching bases. The CDR3 extends over 16 amino acids. V was shortened by 4 bases and J by 1 base, with 15 bases between the two germline ends. Germline V gene lookup returns CDR1 KGHDR and CDR2 SFDVKD.